The entry below gives a single T cell receptor (beta chain) sequence along with its context. Its antigen is not identified. The sort gate was single viable CD3+CD4+CD8-CD45RO+ cells for memory CD4+ T cells. The data are from a study of memory CD4+ T cells and cytomegalovirus serostatus. General study findings and limits: About two fifths of the roughly 160 known CMV-associated TCRbeta sequences appeared in CD4+ memory.

Sequencing was performed with immunoSEQ multiplex PCR; in TCRdb, only in-frame clones are kept and a portion is missing. The table includes under 50,000 clones, 60% to 80% detected once. The sequence came from an adult in good health and CMV-seropositive. Sequencing used memory CD4+ T cells from blood.

The CDR3 spells CASSLLEDGELFF. For the CDR3, the DNA is TGCGCCAGCAGCTTGTTGGAGGACGGGGAGCTGTTTTTT. The genes are TRBV5-1 and TRBJ2-2; the D gene is possibly TRBD2 (5 bases). The CDR3 consists of 13 residues. Germline V gene sequence: CDR1 SGHRS, CDR2 YFSETQ. V was shortened by 1 base and J by 7 bases, with 8 bases between the two germline ends.